This T cell receptor beta chain was identified during a study of blood T cell repertoires in COVID-19. Profiling relied on immunoSEQ multiplex PCR, and the TCRdb table lists in-frame clones only, not all of them. Of just over 300,000 clones detected, about nine tenths appear once; the ten largest clones hold 2% to 3%. Trimming left V 5 bases short and J 2 bases short, with 16 bases between. The CDR3 loop spans 16 amino acids. The germline CDR1 and CDR2 sequences are SGHAT and FQNNGV. This clonotype was obtained from a man in his late teens or twenties with active or convalescent COVID-19. V is TRBV11-2 and J is TRBJ1-3; maybe TRBD1 (5 bases). Input material: peripheral blood. The CDR3 coding sequence is TGTGCCAGCAGCCAAAACGGGGGGACCGCTGGAAACACCATATATTTT. It encodes CASSQNGGTAGNTIYF.